The TCR beta chain described here comes from a study of TIL therapy for anti-PD-1-resistant metastatic lung cancer. The CDR3 covers 11 residues. CDR1 SNHLY and CDR2 FYNNEI come from the germline V gene. Trimming pared 2 bases from V and 11 bases from J, leaving 9 bases between. This was the immunoSEQ v3 assay. TCRdb keeps only in-frame clones here, not all; method: immunoSEQ multiplex PCR. The sample includes around 59,000 clones, about 69% of them seen just once. Time point in this sample: pre-treatment sample, taken before nivolumab and TIL therapy. Sequenced here: blood, sampled at baseline. The chain combines TRBV2 with TRBJ1-2, with D possibly matching TRBD1 (5 bases). This TCR was recovered from a person aged 25-85 years with non-small cell lung cancer. CDR3 DNA: TGTGCCAGCAGTGAAAGACAGCCGTACACCTTC. This codes for CASSERQPYTF.